The 8 T cell receptor beta chains given below trace back to one sample, sequenced in a study of spatial heterogeneity in lung cancer. TCRdb recomputed calls from the 5' RACE reads with MiXCR, one row per CDR3 protein. The table has under 100,000 distinct CDR3 sequences, roughly 9.5% seen once. The time point is: sample taken at primary tumor resection. The input material, whole RNA from tumor, nontumor lung or frozen PBMC, was sequenced unsorted. The sequences come from PBMCs, collected at surgery. The receptors were gathered from a male donor with early-stage non-small cell lung cancer.

At least ten counts were recorded for this clonotype. V usage is TRBV29-1 and J usage is TRBJ1-2; D is undetermined. The CDR3 spans 13 residues. V lost 4 bases, J lost 4 bases, and 13 bases lay in between. Per germline, CDR1 SQVTM and CDR2 ANQGSEA. Here the CDR3 DNA reads TGCAGCGTTGCTACGGTAGGCGGCTATGGCTACACCTTC. Encoded protein: CSVATVGGYGYTF.

This clonotype occurred many times. V usage is TRBV20-1 and J usage is TRBJ2-7; no reliable D call. The germline V gene encodes CDR1 DFQATT and CDR2 SNEGSKA (reference sequence). Trimming cost V 3 bases and J 2 bases, with 14 bases left between them. This CDR3 has 14 amino acids. In nucleotides, the CDR3 is TGCAGTGCTAGTCCGGGTCAGTCCCCCTACGAGCAGTACTTC. Its translation: CSASPGQSPYEQYF.

The sample holds many counts of this clonotype. The genes are TRBV28 and TRBJ2-7; D remains unclear. Germline-derived CDR1 and CDR2 are MDHEN and SYDVKM. CDR3 length equals 14 residues. V gave up 4 bases and J gave up 0 bases, with 10 bases separating them. CDR3 region: CASSSSDASYEQYF. CDR3 bases: TGTGCCAGCAGTTCCAGTGATGCCTCCTACGAGCAGTACTTC. The variable domain in full, completed from reference TRBV28 and TRBJ2-7, reads DVKVTQSSRYLVKRTGEKVFLECVQDMDHENMFWYRQDPGLGLRLIYFSYDVKMKEKGDIPEGYSVSREKKERFSLILESASTNQTSMYLCASSSSDASYEQYFGPGTRLTVT.

The chain links TRBV7-2 to TRBJ2-3; 7 nucleotides line up with TRBD1. The CDR3 is 14 amino acids. CDR1 and CDR2 (germline): SGHTA, FQGNSA. V lost 5 bases to trimming and J lost 5 bases; unmatched junction nucleotides: 7. The CDR3 region is CASSHPGTVDTQYF. The CDR3 DNA is TGTGCCAGCAGCCACCCCGGGACAGTAGATACGCAGTATTTT.

This clonotype was seen at least ten times. The J gene is TRBJ2-3, the V gene TRBV10-3, with D unresolved. With 2 bases removed from V and 2 bases from J, the gap between germline ends came to 8 bases. The germline gives CDR1 ENHRY, CDR2 SYGVKD. The CDR3 totals 14 residues. The chain's CDR3 is CAISERAATDTQYF. CDR3 nucleotide sequence: TGTGCCATCAGTGAGCGGGCGGCCACAGATACGCAGTATTTT.

This clonotype was seen more than once but under ten times. The chain is built from TRBV5-4 and TRBJ2-1, with 9 bases identical to TRBD2. Germline CDR1 reads SGHNT; CDR2 reads YYREEE (reference sequence). With 4 bases clipped from V and 8 bases from J, the junction kept 7 bases outside the gene matches. There are 14 residues in the CDR3. CDR3 DNA sequence: TGTGCCAGCAGCACTCCGACTAGCGGTGATGAGCAGTTCTTC. Its translation is CASSTPTSGDEQFF.

This clonotype was counted between two and nine times. V is TRBV7-9 and J is TRBJ1-2; D gene unclear. The germline V and J ends were trimmed by 3 bases and 0 bases, with 8 bases remaining between them. This CDR3 spans 14 amino acids. Germline values: CDR1 SEHNR, CDR2 FQNEAQ (reference sequence). In nucleotides, the CDR3 is TGTGCCAGCAGCTTCGGGGAAGCTAACTATGGCTACACCTTC. It codes for CASSFGEANYGYTF.

This clonotype was observed many times. This chain uses TRBV5-6 with TRBJ1-6; D not certain. This CDR3 is 18 amino acids long. Germline V gene lookup returns CDR1 SGHDT and CDR2 YYEEEE. Trimming stripped 4 bases from V and 4 bases from J, with 21 bases between. CDR3 DNA sequence: TGTGCCAGCAGCCAGAGTGCAACTTCTACTAATTATAATTCACCCCTCCACTTT. As protein: CASSQSATSTNYNSPLHF.